This TCR beta chain is from a study of shared clonotypes between healthy human individuals. At the level of the study: Sampling drew on donors who were a couple of women and three men aged 18 to 49. Points from the study as a whole: Memory subsets generally showed smaller estimated richness than naive subsets did.

Terminally differentiated effector memory CD45RA+ cells were left out of the naive CD8 fraction, which was CD45RO-negative and positively selected for CCR7. After removal of 0 bases from V and 5 bases from J, the junction contained 7 bases not matched to a gene. Germline CDR1 SGDLS, CDR2 YYNGEE. This CDR3 contains 15 residues. In the sorted-subset replicate PCRs, 150 to 250 ng DNA, 30,000 or so T cell genomes, was used. Original processing methods: Junction-only sequences without quality scores came from ImmunoSEQ, so filtering differed. Measured with immunoSEQ multiplex PCR; TCRdb has only the in-frame clones, and not every one. The V and J calls and clone size were taken over from that table, and D and trimming were inferred from the DNA. Of about 2 million clones listed, about 95% are singletons. Concerning this clone: Its antigen remains unidentified. This CDR3 is also generated by other DNA sequences in the sample.

The J gene is TRBJ2-5, the V gene TRBV9, with TRBD1 matching 7 bases. The TCR comes from a man between 18 and 35 years old in good health. Source material: naive CD8+ T cells sorted from blood. CDR3: CASSVVVGGEETQYF. CDR3 coding DNA: TGTGCCAGCAGCGTAGTGGTAGGGGGCGAGGAGACCCAGTACTTC. Together with reference TRBV9 and TRBJ2-5, the CDR3 gives the full variable domain: DSGVTQTPKHLITATGQRVTLRCSPRSGDLSVYWYQQSLDQGLQFLIQYYNGEERAKGNILERFSAQQFPDLHSELNLSSLELGDSALYFCASSVVVGGEETQYFGPGTRLLVL.